Below are 27 T cell receptor beta chains sequenced from a single sample in a study of regulatory T cells in long-lasting Graves disease. Time point reported: newly diagnosed GD, antithyroid drugs for less than 3 months. PBMC-extracted RNA yielded the TCR library. HTBI primers from iRepertoire and Arm-PCR of CDR3 regions yielded the TCR beta libraries. TCRdb independently ran MiXCR on the multiplex PCR reads; one entry per CDR3 protein. Found here are 360,000 or so distinct CDR3 sequences, roughly a sixth of them singletons; the top ten hold roughly 27%. The sample was also reused in another study, on T cells in Graves' hyperthyroidism and ophthalmopathy.

The sequencing here drew on peripheral blood mononuclear cells (PBMCs), taken at new diagnosis, from a patient treated with antithyroid drugs. These receptors came from a man aged 35-49 years with Graves disease.

To note about this clonotype: A much more abundant neighbour one base away suggests this may be a read error. The V gene is TRBV25-1, the J gene TRBJ2-1; TRBD1 or TRBD2 may be the D gene (5 bases each). V gave up 2 bases and J gave up 10 bases, with 12 bases separating them. The CDR3 sequence is 13 residues long. Per the germline V gene, CDR1 is MGHDK and CDR2 is SYGVNS. CDR3 DNA: TGTGCCAGCAGTGAACAAACGGGGCAAGAGCAGTTCTTC. It specifies CASSEQTGQEQFF.

This clonotype appeared many times. The gene calls are TRBV28 and TRBJ1-5; 7 bases map to TRBD1. The CDR3 runs to 15 residues. CDR1 and CDR2 (germline): MDHEN, SYDVKM. V was clipped by 3 bases and J by 7 bases; unmatched bases: 9. CDR3 sequence (DNA): TGTGCCAGCAGTTTGTCAGCAGGGGGGCGACAGCCCCAGCATTTT. It codes for CASSLSAGGRQPQHF.

In this sample, this clonotype turned up many times. The J gene is TRBJ2-7, the V gene TRBV5-1; D perhaps matches TRBD1 (5 bases). The length of the CDR3 is 13 residues. The germline V gene has CDR1 SGHRS and CDR2 YFSETQ. V was pared by 0 bases and J by 5 bases, with 9 bases between. DNA for the CDR3: TGCGCCAGCAGCTTGGCCCAGGGCAACGAGCAGTACTTC. This codes for CASSLAQGNEQYF. Drawing the rest from reference TRBV5-1 and TRBJ2-7, the complete variable domain is KAGVTQTPRYLIKTRGQQVTLSCSPISGHRSVSWYQQTPGQGLQFLFEYFSETQRNKGNFPGRFSGRQFSNSRSEMNVSTLELGDSALYLCASSLAQGNEQYFGPGTRLTVT.

The V gene is TRBV20-1, the J gene TRBJ2-7, with 8 bases matching TRBD1. The trim removed 6 bases at V and 1 base at J, leaving 5 bases unmatched. The CDR3 extends over 13 amino acids. CDR1 is DFQATT, CDR2 SNEGSKA, per germline (reference sequence). CDR3 sequence (DNA): TGCAGTGCCTGGACAGGGACGTCCTACGAGCAGTACTTC. This encodes CSAWTGTSYEQYF.

This clonotype was detected a few times. The V gene is TRBV7-9, the J gene TRBJ1-3; TRBD1 is a possible D gene (5 bases). Trimming took off 8 bases at V and 2 bases at J, with 16 bases between the two ends. The CDR3 runs to 15 residues. Per germline, CDR1 SEHNR and CDR2 FQNEAQ (reference sequence). The CDR3, as DNA: TGTGCCAGCCGATACTCAGGGCAAGCTGGAAACACCATATATTTT. As protein: CASRYSGQAGNTIYF.

This clonotype was observed at least ten times. The chain combines TRBV2 with TRBJ2-3, with D unresolved. The CDR3 totals 14 residues. Trimming left V 5 bases short and J 4 bases short, with 13 bases between. Germline V lookup: CDR1 SNHLY, CDR2 FYNNEI. The CDR3 protein is CASSLQSFPDTQYF. For the CDR3, the DNA is TGTGCCAGCAGTTTACAGAGTTTTCCAGATACGCAGTATTTT.

This chain connects TRBV6-2 or TRBV6-3 to TRBJ2-3; D gene ambiguous. Trimming pared 6 bases from V and 8 bases from J, leaving 12 bases between. This CDR3 is built from 12 residues. The germline V gene encodes CDR1 MNHEY and CDR2 SVGEGT. The CDR3 DNA follows: TGTGCCAGCAGCCGAGAGGCCGGTACGCAGTATTTT. Its translation is CASSREAGTQYF.

The V call is TRBV24-1, the J call TRBJ2-5; TRBD2 agrees at 15 bases. Germline V CDR1 and CDR2: KGHDR, SFDVKD. CDR3 length: 23 amino acids. J gave up 1 base and V 2 bases, and 19 bases lay outside the gene matches. The CDR3 region has the DNA TGTGCCACCAGTGATTGGAGGACTAGCGGGGGGGCCCGGATGTCGAGAACCCAAGAGACCCAGTACTTC. As protein: CATSDWRTSGGARMSRTQETQYF.

This clonotype has at least ten counts. V gene TRBV30 combines with J gene TRBJ2-7; TRBD1 is a possible D gene (6 bases). V was trimmed by 0 bases and J by 4 bases, leaving 16 bases between them. The CDR3 runs to 15 residues. From germline, CDR1 is GTSNPN and CDR2 SVGIG (reference sequence). The CDR3 here is CAWSVPQGIMYEQYF. CDR3 DNA: TGTGCCTGGAGTGTCCCCCAGGGGATTATGTACGAGCAGTACTTC.

This clonotype was seen repeatedly, ten times or more. The chain combines TRBV18 with TRBJ1-2; D gene uncertain. Trimming removed 5 bases from V and 11 bases from J, with 18 bases in between. Germline-derived CDR1 and CDR2 are KGHSH and LQKENI. The CDR3 is 13 amino acids. The CDR3 here is CASSSGEVMRYTF. CDR3 DNA sequence: TGTGCCAGCTCATCGGGAGAGGTTATGAGGTACACCTTC.

CDR3 coding DNA: TGTGCCAGCAGCAACAGACTAGCGGGGAACACAGATACGCAGTATTTT. This gives the protein CASSNRLAGNTDTQYF. The rearrangement joins TRBV7-2 to TRBJ2-3, with 11 bases that match TRBD2. This CDR3 contains 16 residues. With V trimmed by 5 bases and J by 2 bases, 6 bases remained unmatched. Germline lookup yields CDR1 SGHTA and CDR2 FQGNSA.

This clonotype was counted ten times or more. This sequence joins TRBV2 and TRBJ1-5; TRBD1 agrees at 9 bases. The length of the CDR3 is 13 residues. Germline V gives CDR1 SNHLY, CDR2 FYNNEI. Unmatched junction bases numbered 1, after V lost 4 bases and J lost 6 bases. Here the CDR3 DNA reads TGTGCCAGCAGTGTGGACAGGGGTCAGCCCCAGCATTTT. Protein: CASSVDRGQPQHF.

This sequence joins TRBV29-1 and TRBJ1-2; D gene ambiguous. There are 13 residues in the CDR3. V shed 6 bases and J shed 6 bases, with 17 bases lying between them. Per germline, CDR1 SQVTM and CDR2 ANQGSEA. CDR3 nucleotide sequence: TGCAGCGTCCCCTCAGCGGGAAATGATGGCTACACCTTC. Encoded protein: CSVPSAGNDGYTF. The full variable domain, with the rest looked up from reference TRBV29-1 and TRBJ1-2, is SAVISQKPSRDICQRGTSLTIQCQVDSQVTMMFWYRQQPGQSLTLIATANQGSEATYESGFVIDKFPISRPNLTFSTLTVSNMSPEDSSIYLCSVPSAGNDGYTFGSGTRLTVV.

The gene calls are TRBV3-1 and TRBJ2-5, with no clear D. V was cut by 1 base and J by 7 bases, with 7 bases left in between. Germline values: CDR1 LGHDT, CDR2 YNNKEL (reference sequence). CDR3 length: 12 amino acids. CDR3 sequence: CASSQGPGTQYF. In DNA, the CDR3 is TGTGCCAGCAGCCAAGGGCCGGGGACCCAGTACTTC.

The rearrangement links TRBV5-1 to TRBJ2-5, with D perhaps assigned TRBD1 or TRBD2 (5 bases each). V was trimmed by 7 bases and J by 2 bases, leaving 21 bases between them. CDR3 size: 16 residues. Germline V gives CDR1 SGHRS, CDR2 YFSETQ. CDR3 sequence reads: CASGPPGPRLQETQYF. The CDR3 DNA reads TGCGCCAGCGGACCCCCGGGACCGCGACTTCAAGAGACCCAGTACTTC.

This clonotype was seen ten or more times. The chain employs TRBV20-1 and TRBJ2-5; 8 nucleotides align to TRBD1. The CDR3 spans 14 residues. The germline gives CDR1 DFQATT, CDR2 SNEGSKA (reference sequence). J lost 6 bases, V lost 5 bases, and 11 bases had no gene match. In nucleotides, the CDR3 is TGCAGTGCTGGAAGGACAGGGTCGGTGCAGACCCAGTACTTC. This translates into CSAGRTGSVQTQYF.

This clonotype was counted at least ten times. The gene calls are TRBV7-9 and TRBJ2-5; 11 bases are a match to TRBD2. Germline-derived CDR1 and CDR2 are SEHNR and FQNEAQ (reference sequence). The CDR3 has 14 residues. The V segment lost 6 bases and the J segment 5 bases; nucleotides outside the gene matches: 5. The CDR3 sequence: CASSPRTSGETQYF. CDR3 DNA: TGTGCCAGCAGTCCAAGGACTAGCGGGGAGACCCAGTACTTC.

This clonotype was recorded at least ten times. The chain has TRBV24-1 and TRBJ2-5; D ambiguous. This CDR3 is built from 17 residues. CDR1 KGHDR and CDR2 SFDVKD come from the germline V gene. Trimming shortened V by 3 bases and J by 2 bases, and 18 bases separated the two germline ends. CDR3 residues: CATSDPPVTANQETQYF. The CDR3 coding sequence is TGTGCCACCAGTGATCCGCCGGTTACAGCAAATCAAGAGACCCAGTACTTC.

The table lists this clonotype with many counts. The rearrangement joins TRBV5-6 to TRBJ2-3; D is unclear. The CDR3 is made up of 14 amino acids. The V end was cut by 4 bases, the J end by 2 bases, with 11 bases between. Germline loops: CDR1 SGHDT, CDR2 YYEEEE. CDR3 residues: CASSPWTITDTQYF. The CDR3 region has the DNA TGTGCCAGCAGCCCCTGGACCATCACAGATACGCAGTATTTT.

The chain uses TRBV6-1 and TRBJ2-7; TRBD2 matches 14 bases. V lost 6 bases to trimming and J lost 4 bases; unmatched junction nucleotides: 5. CDR3 length: 15 amino acids. Germline V gene data show CDR1 as MNHNS and CDR2 as SASEGT. Here the CDR3 DNA reads TGTGCCAGCAGCCCCGGGACTAGCGGGGGTTACGAGCAGTACTTC. It yields the protein CASSPGTSGGYEQYF.

The chain carries TRBV28 and TRBJ2-1; 7 bases match TRBD2. The V and J ends lost 3 bases and 4 bases, in that order; junction bases with no gene match: 6. Germline loops: CDR1 MDHEN, CDR2 SYDVKM. The CDR3 totals 15 residues. CDR3 DNA sequence: TGTGCCAGCAGTTTTATTGGGGGGGGGTACAATGAGCAGTTCTTC. Residues: CASSFIGGGYNEQFF.

In its sample, this clonotype was seen many times. The rearrangement links TRBV5-5 to TRBJ2-5; maybe TRBD2 (5 bases). The ends were cut back, 1 base at V and 6 bases at J, with 10 bases in the middle. Germline loops: CDR1 SGHKS, CDR2 YYEKEE (reference sequence). This CDR3 has 13 residues. The CDR3 DNA sequence: TGTGCCAGCAGCTTGAGCGGTTTAAAGACCCAGTACTTC. It yields the protein CASSLSGLKTQYF.

This clonotype was found a few times. The CDR3 sequence: CASSPMASGDVKETQYF. Here the CDR3 DNA reads TGTGCCAGCAGTCCAATGGCTAGCGGGGATGTTAAGGAGACCCAGTACTTC. V gene TRBV6-1 combines with J gene TRBJ2-5; 9 bases fit TRBD2. The length of the CDR3 is 17 residues. Germline V gene lookup returns CDR1 MNHNS and CDR2 SASEGT. After removal of 5 bases from V and 5 bases from J, the junction contained 15 bases not matched to a gene.

Comment on this clonotype: A far larger clone differs by one base, so this is likely a read error. J is TRBJ2-1 and V is TRBV7-2, with TRBD1 identical over 7 bases. The J call is in doubt because the DNA end fits TRBJ2-4 better. The germline V gene has CDR1 SGHTA and CDR2 FQGNSA. The length of the CDR3 is 15 residues. CDR3 amino acids: CASSGPTTGWLVQYF. CDR3 nucleotide sequence: TGTGCCAGCAGCGGACCGACGACAGGGTGGCTCGTTCAGTACTTC.

In this sample, this clonotype turned up many times. The chain has TRBV3-1 and TRBJ2-7, with 9 bases matching TRBD1. V dropped 1 base and J dropped 6; count of bases not matched to a gene: 7. Germline V gene lookup returns CDR1 LGHDT and CDR2 YNNKEL (reference sequence). This CDR3 is built from 15 residues. The CDR3 loop is CASSQVPGQGGEQYF. The CDR3 region has the DNA TGTGCCAGCAGCCAAGTGCCGGGACAGGGTGGCGAGCAGTACTTC.

The chain links TRBV11-2 to TRBJ2-3, with 8 bases identical to TRBD2. The CDR3 has 17 residues. Germline V gene lookup returns CDR1 SGHAT and CDR2 FQNNGV. The V gene end was trimmed by 2 bases and the J gene end by 4 bases; junction bases not matched to a gene: 11. The CDR3 nucleotides read TGTGCCAGCAGCTTACGTCGGATCCGGGGGGGCCCAGATACGCAGTATTTT. It specifies CASSLRRIRGGPDTQYF. Full variable domain (rest looked up from reference TRBV11-2 and TRBJ2-3): EAGVAQSPRYKIIEKRQSVAFWCNPISGHATLYWYQQILGQGPKLLIQFQNNGVVDDSQLPKDRFSAERLKGVDSTLKIQPAKLEDSAVYLCASSLRRIRGGPDTQYFGPGTRLTVL.

This clonotype was observed at least ten times. J is TRBJ2-5 and V is TRBV28, with 7 positions matching TRBD2. The V gene end was trimmed by 5 bases and the J gene end by 5 bases; junction bases not matched to a gene: 11. From germline, CDR1 is MDHEN and CDR2 SYDVKM. The CDR3 loop spans 15 amino acids. The CDR3 nucleotides are TGTGCCAGCAGTACCGTTGGGGGGGTGAGGGAGACCCAGTACTTC. It specifies CASSTVGGVRETQYF.